The clone carrying this T cell receptor (beta chain) was recorded a few times. This sample is drawn from a study of cytomegalovirus exposure and HLA in healthy donors. Study context: T cells numbering about 179 million yielded fewer than 140 million unique TCR beta sequences in an earlier analysis.

This PCR relied on a set of 60 Vbeta primers and 13 Jbeta primers. Produced via immunoSEQ multiplex PCR; TCRdb's table is partial and in-frame only. The sample lists approximately 110,000 clones; 75% to 90% were seen once. Germline lookup yields CDR1 WSHSY and CDR2 SAAADI. The CDR3 has 15 amino acids. V gave up 6 bases and J gave up 7 bases; unmatched junction bases: 11. V usage is TRBV10-2 and J usage is TRBJ2-1; TRBD2 matches 8 bases. This sequence originates from a man younger than 45 in good health and CMV-seropositive. Sequenced input: PBMCs. CDR3 sequence: CASRSSAGGYNEQFF. In DNA, the CDR3 is TGCGCCAGCAGAAGTTCGGCGGGGGGCTATAATGAGCAGTTCTTC.